These 30 T cell receptor beta chains originate from one sample sequenced in a study of CD8+ T cells in alopecia areata. Treatment indicated: oral pan-JAK inhibitor, 5-10 mg twice daily. Isolated RNA was reverse transcribed into cDNA used as the sequencing template. Repertoires were generated with immunoSEQ multiplex PCR, while TCRdb's copy carries only in-frame clones and drops some. The table includes 100,000 or so clones, 50% to 60% detected once. The starting material was CD8+ T cells sorted from blood, obtained at approximately week 60, from a patient treated with tofacitinib. These receptors all come from a human donor with alopecia areata.

The chain carries TRBV6-1 and TRBJ1-2; D perhaps matches TRBD1 (5 bases). V was cut by 7 bases and J by 4 bases, with 19 bases left in between. CDR1 is MNHNS, CDR2 SASEGT, per germline. The CDR3 is 15 residues long. DNA of the CDR3: TGTGCCAGCAAGGAGGAGGAAACAGGATTCTATGGCTACACCTTC. Protein sequence: CASKEEETGFYGYTF.

This chain links TRBV7-2 with TRBJ2-1; no reliable D call. This CDR3 contains 17 residues. V was pared by 1 base and J by 0 bases, with 13 bases between. From germline, CDR1 is SGHTA and CDR2 FQGNSA. The CDR3 nucleotides are TGTGCCAGCAGCTTAGAATCGTGGGAAAGCTCCTACAATGAGCAGTTCTTC. Translated, it gives CASSLESWESSYNEQFF.

This clone has a handful of counts. The gene calls are TRBV7-9 and TRBJ2-4, with 9 bases aligning to TRBD1. Looked up from germline, CDR1 is SEHNR and CDR2 is FQNEAQ (reference sequence). CDR3 size: 17 residues. The V gene end was trimmed by 5 bases and the J gene end by 2 bases; junction bases not matched to a gene: 10. The DNA of the CDR3 is TGTGCCAGCAGCCCCCCTTCAGGACAGGGGACCAAAAACATTCAGTACTTC. Its protein product is CASSPPSGQGTKNIQYF.

The rearrangement joins TRBV13 to TRBJ1-1; 8 nucleotides match TRBD1. Germline loops: CDR1 PRHDT, CDR2 FYEKMQ (reference sequence). This CDR3 comprises 15 residues. With V trimmed by 5 bases and J by 1 base, 6 bases remained unmatched. DNA of the CDR3: TGTGCCAGCAGCATCTTGGACAGGGCGAACACTGAAGCTTTCTTT. Protein: CASSILDRANTEAFF.

At least ten counts were recorded for this clone. The chain links TRBV13 to TRBJ2-7; D might be TRBD2 (6 bases). V shed 6 bases and J shed 4 bases, with 16 bases lying between them. The CDR3 loop spans 14 amino acids. CDR1 PRHDT and CDR2 FYEKMQ come from the germline V gene (reference sequence). CDR3 in DNA: TGTGCCAGCAGAACCCCGGGGAGGTCGTACGAGCAGTACTTC. Residues: CASRTPGRSYEQYF. Full variable domain (outside the CDR3, taken from reference TRBV13 and TRBJ2-7): AAGVIQSPRHLIKEKRETATLKCYPIPRHDTVYWYQQGPGQDPQFLISFYEKMQSDKGSIPDRFSAQQFSDYHSELNMSSLELGDSALYFCASRTPGRSYEQYFGPGTRLTVT.

The chain couples TRBV27 to TRBJ2-7; D possibly corresponds to TRBD1 (6 bases). V was pared by 6 bases and J by 6 bases, with 12 bases between. Germline V lookup: CDR1 MNHEY, CDR2 SMNVEV (reference sequence). The CDR3 has 12 amino acids. CDR3 in amino acids: CASREQGSEQYF. CDR3 bases: TGTGCCAGCAGGGAACAGGGAAGCGAGCAGTACTTC.

The rearrangement uses TRBV14 and TRBJ2-7; D gene unclear. Germline V gives CDR1 SGHDN, CDR2 FVKESK. With 0 bases removed from V and 3 bases from J, the gap between germline ends came to 6 bases. This CDR3 has 13 residues. CDR3 sequence: CASSQETGYEQYF. Here the CDR3 DNA reads TGTGCCAGCAGCCAAGAGACGGGCTACGAGCAGTACTTC.

Notes on this clone: Additional DNA sequences in this sample encode the identical CDR3. V is TRBV30 and J is TRBJ1-1; D possibly corresponds to TRBD1 (6 bases). The CDR3 length is 13 residues. V lost 0 bases to trimming and J lost 5 bases, with 10 bases between them. Germline assignment: CDR1 GTSNPN and CDR2 SVGIG (reference sequence). CDR3 nucleotide sequence: TGTGCCTGGAGTGTTCAGGGGAGTACTGAAGCTTTCTTT. This gives the protein CAWSVQGSTEAFF.

This clone has more than one count but fewer than ten. The J gene is TRBJ2-4, the V gene TRBV5-1; 14 bases are shared with TRBD2. V trimming: 4 bases; J trimming: 6 bases; junction bases outside the gene matches: 3. The CDR3 is 15 residues long. CDR1 and CDR2 (germline): SGHRS, YFSETQ. The CDR3 nucleotides are TGCGCCAGCAGCCAGGGGACTAGCGGGGGAAACATTCAGTACTTC. Its protein product is CASSQGTSGGNIQYF.

Remarks on this clone: A much more abundant neighbour one base away suggests this may be a read error. Distinct nucleotide sequences in the sample also encode this CDR3. The chain uses TRBV11-2 and TRBJ2-5, with D unclear. Trimming took 1 base from V and 4 from J, leaving 1 base between them. CDR1 and CDR2 from the germline V gene are SGHAT and FQNNGV. There are 11 residues in the CDR3. CDR3 in amino acids: CASSLGETQYF. The CDR3 DNA reads as TGTGCCAGCAGCTTAGGAGAGACCCAGTACTTC. Full variable domain (missing parts from reference TRBV11-2 and TRBJ2-5): EAGVAQSPRYKIIEKRQSVAFWCNPISGHATLYWYQQILGQGPKLLIQFQNNGVVDDSQLPKDRFSAERLKGVDSTLKIQPAKLEDSAVYLCASSLGETQYFGPGTRLLVL.

This clone was counted a few times. The chain links TRBV11-2 to TRBJ2-4; 8 bases align to TRBD2. Germline assignment: CDR1 SGHAT and CDR2 FQNNGV. This CDR3 comprises 15 residues. Unmatched junction bases numbered 5, after V lost 2 bases and J lost 5 bases. DNA of the CDR3: TGTGCCAGCAGCTTACCTATTAGCGGGGAAAACATTCAGTACTTC. Residues: CASSLPISGENIQYF.

V gene TRBV1 combines with J gene TRBJ2-5. TRBV1 is annotated as a pseudogene. The CDR3 is 17 residues long. In DNA form, the CDR3 reads TGCACCAGCAGCCAAGACCCCGGGACGTGGGGCCAAGAGACCCAGTACTTC. It encodes CTSSQDPGTWGQETQYF.

The J gene is TRBJ2-7, the V gene TRBV27, with D possibly TRBD2 on 6 matching bases. This CDR3 has 11 residues. V gave up 8 bases and J gave up 6 bases, with 11 bases separating them. CDR1 is MNHEY, CDR2 SMNVEV, per germline (reference sequence). The CDR3 DNA is TGTGCCAGCTTTTTGGGGGGCGAGCAGTACTTC. Translation gives CASFLGGEQYF.

The chain recombines TRBV9 with TRBJ2-7, with 8 bases lining up with TRBD1. This CDR3 spans 14 amino acids. With 4 bases clipped from V and 1 base from J, the junction kept 4 bases outside the gene matches. Germline lookup yields CDR1 SGDLS and CDR2 YYNGEE. The CDR3 is CASSTGQGSYEQYF. In nucleotides, the CDR3 is TGTGCCAGCAGCACTGGACAGGGTTCCTACGAGCAGTACTTC.

This clone was counted a few times. This sequence joins TRBV10-2 and TRBJ1-5; 7 bases match TRBD1. There are 15 residues in the CDR3. Germline loops: CDR1 WSHSY, CDR2 SAAADI. The J segment lost 7 bases and the V segment lost 0 bases, leaving 6 bases of the junction unmatched. CDR3 residues: CASSESAQGPQPQHF. Written as DNA, the CDR3 is TGCGCCAGCAGTGAGTCGGCACAGGGGCCCCAGCCCCAGCATTTT.

The chain links TRBV6-5 to TRBJ2-1, with 8 bases matching TRBD2. Looked up from germline, CDR1 is MNHEY and CDR2 is SVGAGI. Germline trimming cut 5 bases from V and 8 bases from J; bases unmatched to any gene: 11. This CDR3 spans 15 amino acids. Here the CDR3 reads CASSTPGGSGDEQFF. Written as DNA, the CDR3 is TGTGCCAGCAGTACCCCGGGAGGTAGCGGGGATGAGCAGTTCTTC.

This clone came up once. The chain couples TRBV4-1 to TRBJ2-3, with 14 bases lining up with TRBD2. The trim removed 2 bases at V and 5 bases at J, leaving 12 bases unmatched. Germline lookup yields CDR1 MGHRA and CDR2 YSYEKL. The CDR3 extends over 19 amino acids. The CDR3 here is CASSQRGTSGGLRQDTQYF. The CDR3 DNA reads as TGCGCCAGCAGCCAAAGGGGGACTAGCGGGGGCCTCCGACAAGATACGCAGTATTTT.

A note on this clone: Different DNA sequences within this sample yield the same CDR3. This chain connects TRBV13 to TRBJ2-6, with D uncertain. Between the trimmed V and J ends, which lost 4 bases and 2 bases, there was a span of 0 bases. Germline-derived CDR1 and CDR2 are PRHDT and FYEKMQ (reference sequence). This CDR3 region has 12 residues. DNA for the CDR3: TGTGCCAGCAGCTCTGGGGCCAACGTCCTGACTTTC. It encodes CASSSGANVLTF.

The CDR3 bases are TGTGCTAGTTGTGGGACAGGGCCCTCCACAGATACGCAGTATTTT. Translating gives CASCGTGPSTDTQYF. The V call is TRBV12-5, the J call TRBJ2-3, with 9 positions matching TRBD1. This CDR3 is built from 15 residues. Germline V lookup: CDR1 LGHNT, CDR2 FRNRAP. J lost 2 bases, V lost 8 bases, and 8 bases had no gene match.

This clone was seen more than once but under ten times. The rearrangement links TRBV18 to TRBJ1-2; perhaps TRBD1 as D (5 bases). V was shortened by 2 bases and J by 6 bases, with 13 bases between the two germline ends. Per germline, CDR1 KGHSH and CDR2 LQKENI. This CDR3 is 14 amino acids long. CDR3 sequence (DNA): TGTGCCAGCTCACCAGGGACTCCTTTGGATGGCTACACCTTC. It specifies CASSPGTPLDGYTF.

This clone occurred many times. The chain carries TRBV5-1 and TRBJ2-2; 8 bases line up with TRBD1. V lost 6 bases, J lost 6 bases, and 4 bases stayed unmatched. This CDR3 comprises 13 residues. The V gene's germline CDR1 is SGHRS and CDR2 YFSETQ. This chain's CDR3 is CASTQTGAGELFF. The CDR3 nucleotides read TGCGCCAGCACACAGACAGGGGCCGGGGAGCTGTTTTTT.

This clone was counted at least ten times. The rearrangement uses TRBV6-5 and TRBJ2-7; no reliable D call. Germline assignment: CDR1 MNHEY and CDR2 SVGAGI. The length of the CDR3 is 13 residues. Trimming stripped 4 bases from V and 7 bases from J, with 14 bases between. In nucleotides, the CDR3 is TGTGCCAGCAGTTCCGTTTCGTGGGATGAGCAGTACTTC. Translating gives CASSSVSWDEQYF.

The chain joins TRBV19 to TRBJ1-1; D perhaps matches TRBD1 (6 bases). In germline, CDR1 is LNHDA, CDR2 SQIVND (reference sequence). This CDR3 contains 14 residues. Trimming took 5 bases from V and 2 from J, leaving 12 bases between them. This chain's CDR3 is CASSPWTANTEAFF. The CDR3 DNA sequence: TGTGCCAGTAGTCCGTGGACAGCAAACACTGAAGCTTTCTTT.

This chain uses TRBV2 with TRBJ1-4; the D gene is possibly TRBD1 (6 bases). The CDR3 is 15 amino acids. Between the trimmed V and J ends, which lost 4 bases and 5 bases, there was a span of 14 bases. Germline V gene sequence: CDR1 SNHLY, CDR2 FYNNEI. The CDR3 coding sequence is TGTGCCAGCAGTGCGTTGACAGGACCCAATGAAAAACTGTTTTTT. Its translation is CASSALTGPNEKLFF. The full variable domain, with the rest looked up from reference TRBV2 and TRBJ1-4, is EPEVTQTPSHQVTQMGQEVILRCVPISNHLYFYWYRQILGQKVEFLVSFYNNEISEKSEIFDDQFSVERPDGSNFTLKIRSTKLEDSAMYFCASSALTGPNEKLFFGSGTQLSVL.

This clone was observed a single time. The chain carries TRBV27 and TRBJ2-7, with a possible D match to TRBD2 (6 bases). The CDR3 has 17 amino acids. Trimming left V 2 bases short and J 2 bases short, with 19 bases between. The germline gives CDR1 MNHEY, CDR2 SMNVEV (reference sequence). The chain's CDR3 is CASSLARVGGETYEQYF. The CDR3 DNA reads TGTGCCAGCAGTTTAGCCCGGGTGGGCGGGGAAACCTACGAGCAGTACTTC.

The gene calls are TRBV2 and TRBJ1-2; TRBD1 might be the D (5 bases). This CDR3 comprises 13 residues. V was cut by 2 bases and J by 4 bases, with 8 bases left in between. Germline V gene data show CDR1 as SNHLY and CDR2 as FYNNEI. The CDR3 sequence: CASSESTAYGYTF. In DNA form, the CDR3 reads TGTGCCAGCAGTGAATCGACAGCCTATGGCTACACCTTC.

The chain couples TRBV19 to TRBJ1-6; D call uncertain. The CDR3 is 12 amino acids. Germline V CDR1 and CDR2: LNHDA, SQIVND (reference sequence). Trimming left V 5 bases short and J 7 bases short, with 6 bases between. CDR3 region: CASSSGNSPLHF. In nucleotides, the CDR3 is TGTGCCAGTAGTTCGGGGAATTCACCCCTCCACTTT.

J is TRBJ2-1 and V is TRBV30; D is unresolved. Trimming left V 4 bases short and J 8 bases short, with 12 bases between. CDR1 and CDR2 from the germline V gene are GTSNPN and SVGIG (reference sequence). The CDR3 loop spans 12 amino acids. CDR3 coding DNA: TGTGCCTGGAATTTGGGCTCCTATGAGCAGTTCTTC. Amino acid sequence: CAWNLGSYEQFF.

V gene TRBV5-6 combines with J gene TRBJ2-3, with no clear D. The CDR3 length is 15 residues. Per the germline V gene, CDR1 is SGHDT and CDR2 is YYEEEE. V was pared by 3 bases and J by 3 bases, with 14 bases between. CDR3 residues: CASSSGWSSTDTQYF. The CDR3 DNA sequence: TGTGCCAGCAGCTCCGGGTGGAGTTCGACAGATACGCAGTATTTT.

The chain recombines TRBV6-5 with TRBJ2-7; TRBD2 matches 10 bases. This CDR3 region has 14 residues. V lost 6 bases to trimming and J lost 3 bases; unmatched junction nucleotides: 5. Germline CDR1 and CDR2: MNHEY and SVGAGI. The CDR3 protein is CASSELAGYYEQYF. DNA of the CDR3: TGTGCCAGCAGCGAACTAGCGGGGTACTACGAGCAGTACTTC.